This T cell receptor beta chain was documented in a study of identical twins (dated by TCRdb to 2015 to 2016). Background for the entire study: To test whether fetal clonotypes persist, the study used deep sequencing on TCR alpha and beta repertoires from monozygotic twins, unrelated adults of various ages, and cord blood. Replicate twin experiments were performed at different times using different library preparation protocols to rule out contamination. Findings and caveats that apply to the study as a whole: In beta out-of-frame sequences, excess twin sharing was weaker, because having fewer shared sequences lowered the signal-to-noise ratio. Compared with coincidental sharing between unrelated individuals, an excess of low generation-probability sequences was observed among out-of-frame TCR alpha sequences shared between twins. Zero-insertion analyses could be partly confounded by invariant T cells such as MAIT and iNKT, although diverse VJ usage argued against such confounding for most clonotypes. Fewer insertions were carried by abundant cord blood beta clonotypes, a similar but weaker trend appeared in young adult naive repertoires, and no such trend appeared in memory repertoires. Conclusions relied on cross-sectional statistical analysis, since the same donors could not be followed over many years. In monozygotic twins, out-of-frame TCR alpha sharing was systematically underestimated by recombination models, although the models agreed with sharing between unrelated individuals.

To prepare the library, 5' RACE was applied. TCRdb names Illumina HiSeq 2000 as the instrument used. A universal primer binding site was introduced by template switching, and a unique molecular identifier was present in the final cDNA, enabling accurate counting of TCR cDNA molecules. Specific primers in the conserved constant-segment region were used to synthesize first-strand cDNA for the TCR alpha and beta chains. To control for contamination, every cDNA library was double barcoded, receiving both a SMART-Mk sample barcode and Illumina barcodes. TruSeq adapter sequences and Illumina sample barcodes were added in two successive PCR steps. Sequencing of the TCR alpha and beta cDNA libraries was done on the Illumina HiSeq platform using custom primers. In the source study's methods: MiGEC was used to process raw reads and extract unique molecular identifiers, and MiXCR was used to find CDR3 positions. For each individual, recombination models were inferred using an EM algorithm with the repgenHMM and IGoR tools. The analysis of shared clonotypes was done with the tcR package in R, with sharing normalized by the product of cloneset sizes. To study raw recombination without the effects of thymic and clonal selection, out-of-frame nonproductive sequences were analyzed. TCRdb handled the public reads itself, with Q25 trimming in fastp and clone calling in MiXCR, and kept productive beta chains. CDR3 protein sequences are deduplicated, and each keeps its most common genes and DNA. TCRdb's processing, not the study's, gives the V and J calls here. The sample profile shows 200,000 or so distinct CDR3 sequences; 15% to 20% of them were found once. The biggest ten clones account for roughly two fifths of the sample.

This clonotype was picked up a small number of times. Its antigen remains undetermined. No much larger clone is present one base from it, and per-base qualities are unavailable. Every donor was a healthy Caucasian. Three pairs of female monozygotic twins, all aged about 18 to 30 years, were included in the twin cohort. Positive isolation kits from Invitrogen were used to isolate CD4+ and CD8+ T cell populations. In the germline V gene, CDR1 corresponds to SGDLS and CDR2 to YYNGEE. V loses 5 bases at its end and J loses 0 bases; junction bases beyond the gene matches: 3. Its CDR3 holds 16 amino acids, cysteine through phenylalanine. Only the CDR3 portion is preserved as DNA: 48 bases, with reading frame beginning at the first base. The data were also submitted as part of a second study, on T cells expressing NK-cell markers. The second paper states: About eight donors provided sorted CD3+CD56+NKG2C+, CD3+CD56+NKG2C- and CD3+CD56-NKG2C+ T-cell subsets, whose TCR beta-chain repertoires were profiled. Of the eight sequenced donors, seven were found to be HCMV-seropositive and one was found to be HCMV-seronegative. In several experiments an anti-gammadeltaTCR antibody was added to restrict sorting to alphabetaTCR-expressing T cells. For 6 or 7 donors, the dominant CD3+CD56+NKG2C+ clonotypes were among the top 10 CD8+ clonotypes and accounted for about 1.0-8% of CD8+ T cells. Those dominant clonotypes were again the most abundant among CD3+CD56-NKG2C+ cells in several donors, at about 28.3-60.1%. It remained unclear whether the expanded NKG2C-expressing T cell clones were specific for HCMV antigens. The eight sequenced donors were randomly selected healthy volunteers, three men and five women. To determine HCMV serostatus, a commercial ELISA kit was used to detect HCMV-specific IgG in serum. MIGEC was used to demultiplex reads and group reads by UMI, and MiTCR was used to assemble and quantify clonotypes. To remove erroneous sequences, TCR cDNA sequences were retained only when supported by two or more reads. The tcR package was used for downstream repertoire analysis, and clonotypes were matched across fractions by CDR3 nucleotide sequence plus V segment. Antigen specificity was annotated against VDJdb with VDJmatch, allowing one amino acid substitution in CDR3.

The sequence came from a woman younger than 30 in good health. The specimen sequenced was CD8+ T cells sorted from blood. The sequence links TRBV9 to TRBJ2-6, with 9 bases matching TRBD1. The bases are TGTGCCAGCAGTGGACAGGGGTTCTCTGGGGCCAACGTCCTGACTTTC. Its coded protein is CASSGQGFSGANVLTF.